This is a list of T cell receptor beta chains from one sample in a study of blood T cell repertoires in COVID-19. Some clones are missing from TCRdb's copy, which holds only in-frame ones; the method was immunoSEQ multiplex PCR. The data show just over 350,000 clones, about 88% seen once. The sequenced sample was PBMCs or T cells enriched from blood (not recorded which). The receptors shown here come from a woman aged 25 to 45 who had recovered from COVID-19. Each CDR3 is given with its conserved first and last residue. The D gene is left open where the match is weak. Clone size, where shown, is once, few, many, or a class for clones that have expanded.

D gene,V gene,clone size,J gene,CDR3 DNA,CDR3 protein
NA,TRBV6-5,NA,TRBJ2-1,TGTGCCAGCAAACCGGGAGTAGCGAATGAGCAGTTCTTC,CASKPGVANEQFF
NA,TRBV19,few,TRBJ1-6,TGTGCCAGTAGTATAAAACTACAAGTTAATTCACCCCTCCACTTT,CASSIKLQVNSPLHF
NA,TRBV6-6,NA,TRBJ1-2,TGTGCCAGCAGTTACAAGGGGCTCGATGGCTACACCTTC,CASSYKGLDGYTF
TRBD1,TRBV18,NA,TRBJ1-1,TGTGCCAGCTCACCACCGGGACAGACTGAAGCTTTCTTT,CASSPPGQTEAFF
NA,TRBV6-5,NA,TRBJ1-5,TGTGCCAGCAGTTACTCGCAGAAAAATCAGCCCCAGCATTTT,CASSYSQKNQPQHF
NA,TRBV5-1,NA,TRBJ1-2,TGCGCCAGCAGCTTGGGATCCACCCAGGGCTATGGCTACACCTTC,CASSLGSTQGYGYTF
NA,TRBV7-2,NA,TRBJ2-7,TGTGCCAGCAGCTTAGCGGGGAGCTCCTACGAGCAGTACTTC,CASSLAGSSYEQYF
TRBD1,TRBV27,NA,TRBJ2-3,TGTGCCAGCAGTTGGGACAGGGGGCGGACAGATACGCAGTATTTT,CASSWDRGRTDTQYF
NA,TRBV7-8,once,TRBJ1-2,TGTGCCAGCAGCTTAGCGAGAGCCTACTCCTATGGCTACACCTTC,CASSLARAYSYGYTF
NA,TRBV9,NA,TRBJ1-5,TGTGCCAGCAGCGCTTCTGGGGGGCAGCCCCAGCATTTT,CASSASGGQPQHF
NA,TRBV5-1,NA,TRBJ2-5,TGCGCCAGCTCCTTTACCATGGGCCAAAGGGAGACCCAGTACTTC,CASSFTMGQRETQYF
NA,TRBV6-5,NA,TRBJ2-4,TGTGCCAGCAGTCCTGGGCCCAAAAACATTCAGTACTTC,CASSPGPKNIQYF
TRBD1,TRBV19,few,TRBJ1-6,TGTGCCAGTAGTCCCGACAGGGTCAATTCACCCCTCCACTTT,CASSPDRVNSPLHF
NA,TRBV11-2,NA,TRBJ2-5,TGTGCCAGCAGCTTAGATCGAGGGGACAAGACCCAGTACTTC,CASSLDRGDKTQYF
NA,TRBV27,NA,TRBJ2-3,TGTGCCAGCAGTTTTGCCCAGGGGACAGATACGCAGTATTTT,CASSFAQGTDTQYF
TRBD1,TRBV10-1,NA,TRBJ1-4,TGCGCCAGCGCCTGGGACAGGGGATTCGAAAAACTGTTTTTT,CASAWDRGFEKLFF
NA,TRBV28,NA,TRBJ2-2,TGTGCCAGCAGTCGAAGGACAGGGCTAGCGGGAACGAACACCGGGGAGCTGTTTTTT,CASSRRTGLAGTNTGELFF
NA,TRBV2,once,TRBJ1-2,TGTGCCAGCAGTCCGGTTGCGAGTGGCTACACCTTC,CASSPVASGYTF
NA,TRBV14,NA,TRBJ2-1,TGTGCCAGCAGCCAAGACCTTCTGACTACCTGGCAGTTCTTC,CASSQDLLTTWQFF
NA,TRBV19,NA,TRBJ2-3,TGTGCCAGTGGCGGCCTCCCAGATACGCAGTATTTT,CASGGLPDTQYF
TRBD1,TRBV14,NA,TRBJ2-2,TGTGCCAGCAGCCAAGGACGGCACAGGGGGCTATCGTACACCGGGGAGCTGTTTTTT,CASSQGRHRGLSYTGELFF
NA,TRBV2,NA,TRBJ2-7,TGTGCCAGCAGTGTCAGACTCGTCTCCTACGAGCAGTACTTC,CASSVRLVSYEQYF
NA,TRBV7-6,NA,TRBJ2-7,TGTGCCAGCAGCTTAGGTGAGGGGGTACTCCTCTACGAGCAGTACTTC,CASSLGEGVLLYEQYF
TRBD1,TRBV19,NA,TRBJ1-2,TGTGCCAGTAGTATAGTCGACAGGGGAAGCTATGGCTACACCTTC,CASSIVDRGSYGYTF
NA,TRBV5-4,NA,TRBJ1-1,TGTGCCAGCAGCCTACGCTCCAGGGACACTGAAGCTTTCTTT,CASSLRSRDTEAFF
TRBD2,TRBV6-5,NA,TRBJ2-7,TGTGCCAGCAGAAACGGGGGGTCCAATACCTACGAGCAGTACTTC,CASRNGGSNTYEQYF
TRBD1,TRBV5-1,NA,TRBJ2-3,TGCGCCAGCAGCTTGGGAGGACAGGGGGGCACAGATACGCAGTATTTT,CASSLGGQGGTDTQYF
NA,TRBV18,NA,TRBJ2-2,TGTGCCAGCTCACCACCGATGACCAGGGGTGGAAGCGGGGAGCTGTTTTTT,CASSPPMTRGGSGELFF
TRBD1,TRBV7-9,NA,TRBJ2-1,TGTGCCAGCAGCCTTGTCGGACAGGGCTCCTACAATGAGCAGTTCTTC,CASSLVGQGSYNEQFF
TRBD2,TRBV7-6,once,TRBJ2-7,TGTGCCAGCAGCCCTAGCGGGAGAACAAAGCAGTACTTC,CASSPSGRTKQYF
NA,TRBV7-9,NA,TRBJ1-1,TGTGCCAGCAGCCCTCAGGGAGGAGCGAACACTGAAGCTTTCTTT,CASSPQGGANTEAFF
NA,TRBV13,NA,TRBJ2-2,TGTGCCAGCAGCACTTCGGGGAGCACCGGGGAGCTGTTTTTT,CASSTSGSTGELFF
NA,TRBV2,NA,TRBJ2-3,TGTGCCAGCAGTGGCACTGGCACAGATACGCAGTATTTT,CASSGTGTDTQYF